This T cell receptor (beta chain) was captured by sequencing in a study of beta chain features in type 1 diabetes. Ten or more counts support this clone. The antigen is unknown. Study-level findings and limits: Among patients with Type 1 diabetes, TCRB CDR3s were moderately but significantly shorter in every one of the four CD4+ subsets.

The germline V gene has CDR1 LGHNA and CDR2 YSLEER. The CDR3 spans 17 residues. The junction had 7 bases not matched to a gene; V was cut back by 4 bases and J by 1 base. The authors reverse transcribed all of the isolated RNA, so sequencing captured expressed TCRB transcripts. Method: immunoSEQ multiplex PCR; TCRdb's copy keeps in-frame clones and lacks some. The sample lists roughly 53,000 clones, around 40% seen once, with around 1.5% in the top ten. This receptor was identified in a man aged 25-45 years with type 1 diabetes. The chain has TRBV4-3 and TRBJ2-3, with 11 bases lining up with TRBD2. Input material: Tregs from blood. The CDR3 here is CASSRLLAGDGTDTQYF. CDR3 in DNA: TGCGCCAGCAGCCGTTTACTAGCGGGAGATGGCACAGATACGCAGTATTTT.